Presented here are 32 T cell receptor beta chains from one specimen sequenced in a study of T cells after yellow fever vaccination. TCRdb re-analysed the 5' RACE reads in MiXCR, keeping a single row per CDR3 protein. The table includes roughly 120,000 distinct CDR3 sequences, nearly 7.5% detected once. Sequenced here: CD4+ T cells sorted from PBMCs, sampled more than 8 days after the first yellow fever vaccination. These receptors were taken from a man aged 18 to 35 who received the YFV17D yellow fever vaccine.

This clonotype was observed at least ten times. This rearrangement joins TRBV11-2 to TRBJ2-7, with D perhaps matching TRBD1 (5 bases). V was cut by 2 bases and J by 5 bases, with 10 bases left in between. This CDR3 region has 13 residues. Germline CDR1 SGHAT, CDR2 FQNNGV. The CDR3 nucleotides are TGTGCCAGCAGCTTACCAGGGTGGGACGAGCAGTACGTC. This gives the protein CASSLPGWDEQYV.

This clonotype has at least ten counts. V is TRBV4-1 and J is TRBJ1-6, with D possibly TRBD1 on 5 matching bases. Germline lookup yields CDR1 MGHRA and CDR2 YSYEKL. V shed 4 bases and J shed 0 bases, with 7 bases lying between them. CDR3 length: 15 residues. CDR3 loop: CASSPGSSYNSPLHF. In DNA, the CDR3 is TGCGCCAGCAGCCCAGGGAGCTCCTATAATTCACCCCTCCACTTT.

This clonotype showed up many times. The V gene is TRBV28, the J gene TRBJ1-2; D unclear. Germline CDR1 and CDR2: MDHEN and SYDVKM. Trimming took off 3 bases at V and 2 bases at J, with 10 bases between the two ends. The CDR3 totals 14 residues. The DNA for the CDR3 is TGTGCCAGCAGTTTTTCGACGGCAAACTATGGCTACACCTTC. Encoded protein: CASSFSTANYGYTF.

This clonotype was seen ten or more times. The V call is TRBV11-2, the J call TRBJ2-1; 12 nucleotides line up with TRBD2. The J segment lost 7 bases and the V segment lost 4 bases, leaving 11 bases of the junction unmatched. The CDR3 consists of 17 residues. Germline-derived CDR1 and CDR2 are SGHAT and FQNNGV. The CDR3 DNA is TGTGCCAGCAGCTCTACTTCTAGCGGGGGGGCTTATAATGAGCAGTTCTTC. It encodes CASSSTSSGGAYNEQFF.

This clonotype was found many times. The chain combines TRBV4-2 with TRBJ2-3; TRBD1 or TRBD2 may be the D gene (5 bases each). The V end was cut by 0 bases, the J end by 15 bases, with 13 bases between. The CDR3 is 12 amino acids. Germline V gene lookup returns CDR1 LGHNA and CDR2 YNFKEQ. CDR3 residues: CASSQDGTLLYF. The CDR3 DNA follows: TGTGCCAGCAGCCAAGATGGGACCCTGCTCTATTTT.

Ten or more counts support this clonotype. This CDR3 is CASSPAQGHNEQFF. CDR3 nucleotide sequence: TGTGCCAGCAGTCCCGCCCAGGGGCACAATGAGCAGTTCTTC. The rearrangement uses TRBV2 and TRBJ2-1, with D perhaps matching TRBD1 (6 bases). V dropped 5 bases and J dropped 5 bases, with 13 bases sitting between them. Germline V gene data show CDR1 as SNHLY and CDR2 as FYNNEI. This CDR3 has 14 amino acids.

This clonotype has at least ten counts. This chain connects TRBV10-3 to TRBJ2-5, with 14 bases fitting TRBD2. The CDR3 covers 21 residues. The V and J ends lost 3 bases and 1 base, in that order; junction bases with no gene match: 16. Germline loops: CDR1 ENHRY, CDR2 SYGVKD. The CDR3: CAISDNGRGLAGGVSQETQYF. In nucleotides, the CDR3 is TGTGCCATCAGTGATAATGGTCGTGGACTAGCGGGGGGAGTCTCCCAAGAGACCCAGTACTTC.

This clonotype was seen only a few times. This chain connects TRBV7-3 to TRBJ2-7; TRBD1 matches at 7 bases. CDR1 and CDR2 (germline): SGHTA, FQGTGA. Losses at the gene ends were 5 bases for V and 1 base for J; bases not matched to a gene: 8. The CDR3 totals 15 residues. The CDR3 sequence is CASSLNRGRSYEQYV. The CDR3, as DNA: TGTGCCAGCAGCCTAAACAGGGGAAGGTCCTACGAGCAGTACGTC.

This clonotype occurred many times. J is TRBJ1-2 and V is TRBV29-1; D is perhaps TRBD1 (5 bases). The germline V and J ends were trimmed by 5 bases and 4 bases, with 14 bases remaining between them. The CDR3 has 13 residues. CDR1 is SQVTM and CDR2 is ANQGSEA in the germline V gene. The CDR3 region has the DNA TGCAGCGTTAAAGGTGGGGGGAGCTATGGCTACACCTTC. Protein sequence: CSVKGGGSYGYTF.

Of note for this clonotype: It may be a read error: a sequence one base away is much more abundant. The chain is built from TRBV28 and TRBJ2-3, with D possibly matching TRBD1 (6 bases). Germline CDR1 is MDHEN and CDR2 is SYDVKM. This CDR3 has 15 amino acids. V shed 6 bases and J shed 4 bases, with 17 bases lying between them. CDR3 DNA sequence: TGTGCCAGCAGGGGACAATCAGGCAGCGCAGATACGCAGTATTTT. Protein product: CASRGQSGSADTQYF.

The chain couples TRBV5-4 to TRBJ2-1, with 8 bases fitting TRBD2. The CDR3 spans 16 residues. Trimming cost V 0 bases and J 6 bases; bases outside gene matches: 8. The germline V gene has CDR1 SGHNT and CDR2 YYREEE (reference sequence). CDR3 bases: TGTGCCAGCAGCTTGGAGGGGACTAGGTCGTTCAATGAGCAGTTCTTC. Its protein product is CASSLEGTRSFNEQFF.

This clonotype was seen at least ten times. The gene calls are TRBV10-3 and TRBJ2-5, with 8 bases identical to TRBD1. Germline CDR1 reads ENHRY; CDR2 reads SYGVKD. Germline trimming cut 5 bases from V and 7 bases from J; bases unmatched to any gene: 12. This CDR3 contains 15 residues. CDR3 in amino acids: CAISKGQGQSGTQYF. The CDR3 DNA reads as TGTGCCATCAGTAAAGGACAGGGCCAATCGGGGACCCAGTACTTC.

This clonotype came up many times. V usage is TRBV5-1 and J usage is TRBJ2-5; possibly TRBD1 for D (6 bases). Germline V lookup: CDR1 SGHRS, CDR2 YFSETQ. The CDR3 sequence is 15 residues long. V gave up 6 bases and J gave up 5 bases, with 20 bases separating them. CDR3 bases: TGCGCCAGCAAGGCAGGGGCCCCGGTTGGGGAGACCCAGTACTTC. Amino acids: CASKAGAPVGETQYF.

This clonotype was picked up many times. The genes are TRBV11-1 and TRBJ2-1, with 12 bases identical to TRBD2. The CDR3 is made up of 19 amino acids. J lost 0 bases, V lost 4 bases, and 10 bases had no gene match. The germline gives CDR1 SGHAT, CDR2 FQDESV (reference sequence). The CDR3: CASSYPSGGAQSSYNEQFF. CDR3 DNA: TGTGCCAGCAGCTATCCTAGCGGGGGGGCCCAGAGCTCCTACAATGAGCAGTTCTTC.

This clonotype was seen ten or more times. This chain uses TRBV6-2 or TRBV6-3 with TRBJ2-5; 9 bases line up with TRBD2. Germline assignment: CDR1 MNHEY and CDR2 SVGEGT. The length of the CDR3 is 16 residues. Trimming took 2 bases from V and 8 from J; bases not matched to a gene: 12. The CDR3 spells CASSYGERGVRGTQYF. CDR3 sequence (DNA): TGTGCCAGCAGTTACGGCGAGCGGGGGGTTCGTGGAACCCAGTACTTC.

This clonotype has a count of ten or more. The CDR3 reads CASSRVGGPSGYTF. The CDR3 bases are TGTGCCAGCTCTCGTGTAGGGGGTCCGTCCGGCTACACCTTC. The rearrangement joins TRBV5-4 to TRBJ1-2; tentatively, D is TRBD1 (6 bases). V gave up 7 bases and J gave up 8 bases, with 21 bases separating them. The CDR3 loop spans 14 amino acids. CDR1 is SGHNT and CDR2 is YYREEE in the germline V gene (reference sequence). The full variable domain, completed using reference TRBV5-4 and TRBJ1-2, is ETGVTQSPTHLIKTRGQQVTLRCSSQSGHNTVSWYQQALGQGPQFIFQYYREEENGRGNFPPRFSGLQFPNYSSELNVNALELDDSALYLCASSRVGGPSGYTFGSGTRLTVV.

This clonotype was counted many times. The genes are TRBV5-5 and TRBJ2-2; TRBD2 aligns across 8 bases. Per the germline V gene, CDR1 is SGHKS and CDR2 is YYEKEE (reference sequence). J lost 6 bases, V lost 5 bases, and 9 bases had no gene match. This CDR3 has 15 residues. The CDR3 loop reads CASSIPGLGPGELFF. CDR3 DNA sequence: TGTGCCAGCAGTATACCGGGACTAGGTCCCGGGGAGCTGTTTTTT.

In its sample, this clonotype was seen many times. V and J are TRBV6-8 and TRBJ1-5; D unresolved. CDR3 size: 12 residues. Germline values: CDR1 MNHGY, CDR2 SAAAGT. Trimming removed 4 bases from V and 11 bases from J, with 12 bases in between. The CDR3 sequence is CASSFRPRAQHF. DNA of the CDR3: TGTGCCAGCAGTTTTCGACCGCGGGCCCAGCATTTT.

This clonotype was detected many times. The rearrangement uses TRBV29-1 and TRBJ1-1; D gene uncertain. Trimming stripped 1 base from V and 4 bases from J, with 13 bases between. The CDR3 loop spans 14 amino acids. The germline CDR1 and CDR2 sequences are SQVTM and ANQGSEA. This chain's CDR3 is CSVEARPPPTEAFF. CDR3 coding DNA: TGCAGCGTTGAAGCGCGGCCCCCCCCCACTGAAGCTTTCTTT.

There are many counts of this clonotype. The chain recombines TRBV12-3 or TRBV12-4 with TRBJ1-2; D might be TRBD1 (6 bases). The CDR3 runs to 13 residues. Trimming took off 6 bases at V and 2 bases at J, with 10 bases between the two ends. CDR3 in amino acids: CASSLQGNYGYTF. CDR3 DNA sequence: TGTGCCAGCAGCTTACAGGGAAACTATGGCTACACCTTC.

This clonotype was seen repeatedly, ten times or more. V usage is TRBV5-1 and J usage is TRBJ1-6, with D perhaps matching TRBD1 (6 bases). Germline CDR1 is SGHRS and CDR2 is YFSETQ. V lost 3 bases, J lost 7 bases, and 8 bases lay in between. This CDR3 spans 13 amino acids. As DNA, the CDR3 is TGCGCCAGCAGCTCTCAGGGGAATTCACCCCTCCACTTT. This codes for CASSSQGNSPLHF.

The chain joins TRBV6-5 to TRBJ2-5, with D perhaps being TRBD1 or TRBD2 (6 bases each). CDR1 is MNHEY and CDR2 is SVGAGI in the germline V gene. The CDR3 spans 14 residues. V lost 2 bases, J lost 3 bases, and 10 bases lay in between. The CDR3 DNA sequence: TGTGCCAGCAGTTACCAGGGGACTGAAGAGACCCAGTACTTC. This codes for CASSYQGTEETQYF.

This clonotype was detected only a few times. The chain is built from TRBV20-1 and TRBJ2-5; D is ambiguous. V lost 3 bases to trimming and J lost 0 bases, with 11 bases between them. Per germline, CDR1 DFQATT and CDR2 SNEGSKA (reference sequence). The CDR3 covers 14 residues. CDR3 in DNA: TGCAGTGCTAGGCTTTGGGGTTACCAAGAGACCCAGTACTTC. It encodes CSARLWGYQETQYF.

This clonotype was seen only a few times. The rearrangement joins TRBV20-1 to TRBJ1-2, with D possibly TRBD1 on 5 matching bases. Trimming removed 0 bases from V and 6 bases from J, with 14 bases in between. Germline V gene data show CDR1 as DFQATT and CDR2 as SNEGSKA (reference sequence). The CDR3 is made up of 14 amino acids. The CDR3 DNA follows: TGCAGTGCTAGAGATCCGACAGCACCTCATGGCTACACCTTC. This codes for CSARDPTAPHGYTF.

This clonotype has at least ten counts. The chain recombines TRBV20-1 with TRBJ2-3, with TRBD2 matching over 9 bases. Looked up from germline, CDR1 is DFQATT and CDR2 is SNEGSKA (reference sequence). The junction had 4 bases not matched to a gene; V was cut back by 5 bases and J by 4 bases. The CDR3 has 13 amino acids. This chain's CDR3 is CSAVGGGADTQYF. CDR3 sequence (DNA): TGCAGTGCTGTGGGCGGGGGGGCAGATACGCAGTATTTT.

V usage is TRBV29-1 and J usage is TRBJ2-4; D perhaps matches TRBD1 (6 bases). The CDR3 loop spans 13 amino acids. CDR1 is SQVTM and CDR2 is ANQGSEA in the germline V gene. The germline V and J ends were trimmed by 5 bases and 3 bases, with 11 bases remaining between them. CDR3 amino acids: CSVTPGVKNIQYF. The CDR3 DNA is TGCAGCGTTACCCCAGGGGTCAAAAACATTCAGTACTTC.

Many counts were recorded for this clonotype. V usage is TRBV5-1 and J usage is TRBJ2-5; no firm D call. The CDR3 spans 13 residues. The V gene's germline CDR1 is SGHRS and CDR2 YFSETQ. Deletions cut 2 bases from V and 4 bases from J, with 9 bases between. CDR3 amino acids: CASSFDFGETQYF. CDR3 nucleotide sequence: TGCGCCAGCAGCTTTGACTTCGGAGAGACCCAGTACTTC.

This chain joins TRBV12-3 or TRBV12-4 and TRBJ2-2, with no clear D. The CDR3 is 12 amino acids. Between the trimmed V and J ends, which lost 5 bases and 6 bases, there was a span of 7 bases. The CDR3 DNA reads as TGTGCCAGCAGTCGCCGGGCCGGGGAGCTGTTTTTT. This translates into CASSRRAGELFF.

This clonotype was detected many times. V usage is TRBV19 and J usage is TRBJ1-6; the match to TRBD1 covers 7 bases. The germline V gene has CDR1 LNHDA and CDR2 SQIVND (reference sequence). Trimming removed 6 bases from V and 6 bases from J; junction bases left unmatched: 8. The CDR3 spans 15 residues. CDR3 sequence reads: CASRKGTASNSPLHF. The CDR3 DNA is TGTGCCAGTAGAAAAGGGACAGCGAGTAATTCACCCCTCCACTTT.

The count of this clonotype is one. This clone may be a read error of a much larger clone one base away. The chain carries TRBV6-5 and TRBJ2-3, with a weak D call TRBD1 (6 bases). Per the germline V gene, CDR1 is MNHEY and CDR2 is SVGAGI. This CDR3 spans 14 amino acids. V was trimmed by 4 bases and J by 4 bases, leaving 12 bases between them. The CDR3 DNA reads TGTGCCAGCAGTTCTCGGGACACCGCAGATACGCAGTATTTT. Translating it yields CASSSRDTADTQYF.

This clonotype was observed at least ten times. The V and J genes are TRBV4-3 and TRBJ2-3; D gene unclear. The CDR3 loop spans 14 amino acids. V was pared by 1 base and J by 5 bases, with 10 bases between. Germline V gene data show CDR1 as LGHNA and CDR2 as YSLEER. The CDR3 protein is CASSQAPPGDTQYF. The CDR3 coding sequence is TGCGCCAGCAGCCAAGCCCCTCCAGGAGATACGCAGTATTTT.

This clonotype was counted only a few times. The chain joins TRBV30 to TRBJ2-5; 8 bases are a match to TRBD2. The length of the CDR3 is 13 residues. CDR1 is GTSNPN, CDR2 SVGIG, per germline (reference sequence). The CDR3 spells CACTRGGQETQYF. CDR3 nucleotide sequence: TGTGCTTGCACCCGGGGGGGCCAAGAGACCCAGTACTTC.